This T cell receptor beta chain was retrieved from a study of OX40 agonist ivuxolimab in advanced cancers. The method was immunoSEQ multiplex PCR; TCRdb's version includes in-frame clones alone and lacks a portion of them. The top ten clones hold more than 0.15% of a sample with over 90,000 clones, about 90% of them seen once. CDR3 length equals 15 residues. Between the trimmed V and J ends, which lost 4 bases and 0 bases, there was a span of 7 bases. Germline CDR1 LNHDA, CDR2 SQIVND (reference sequence). The sequencing used CD4+ or CD8+ T cells sorted from blood, collected in a trial of the OX40 agonist ivuxolimab. The J gene is TRBJ2-6, the V gene TRBV19, with D uncertain. This TCR came from an adult with an advanced solid tumor such as melanoma, head and neck, liver or kidney cancer. The CDR3 DNA sequence: TGTGCCAGTAGTAGTCTGGACTCTGGGGCCAACGTCCTGACTTTC. It yields the protein CASSSLDSGANVLTF.